This is a list of T cell receptor beta chains from one sample in a study of cytomegalovirus exposure and HLA in healthy donors. Clones were read by immunoSEQ multiplex PCR, and TCRdb kept only the in-frame ones, dropping some. The table records about 54,000 clones, approximately 89% of them present only once. Sequencing was done on a sample of PBMCs. The receptors were gathered from a young woman in good health and CMV-seropositive. The CDR3 runs from the conserved cysteine through the conserved F or W. A D gene is named only where the DNA matches it firmly. Not every row has a clone size; where given, it reads once, few, many or a size class.

>TRBV9|few|NA|TRBJ1-6
CASSGGHSNSPLHF
TGTGCCAGCAGCGGGGGACACTCAAATTCACCCCTCCACTTT
>TRBV5-1|once|TRBD2|TRBJ2-5
CASSIPASGYQETQYF
TGCGCCAGCAGCATTCCTGCTAGCGGGTACCAAGAGACCCAGTACTTC
>TRBV28|NA|NA|TRBJ1-2
CASSSQGLYGYTF
TGTGCCAGCAGTTCACAGGGTCTCTATGGCTACACCTTC
>TRBV28|NA|NA|TRBJ2-5
CASSVGELQETQYF
TGTGCCAGCAGTGTTGGGGAGCTACAAGAGACCCAGTACTTC
>TRBV19|NA|NA|TRBJ1-6
CASSMEGTPLHF
TGTGCCAGTAGTATGGAGGGCACACCCCTCCACTTT
>TRBV30|NA|TRBD1|TRBJ2-1
CAWSVGDSSYNEQFF
TGTGCCTGGAGTGTAGGGGACAGTTCCTACAATGAGCAGTTCTTC
>TRBV9|NA|TRBD2|TRBJ2-1
CASSEAMASGGDEQFF
TGTGCCAGCAGCGAAGCCATGGCTAGCGGGGGGGACGAGCAGTTCTTC
>TRBV4-1|NA|NA|TRBJ1-5
CASSQYSDISNQPQHF
TGCGCCAGCAGCCAATATTCGGACATCAGCAATCAGCCCCAGCATTTT
>TRBV7-3|NA|TRBD2|TRBJ2-1
CASSPSGGPYNEQFF
TGTGCCAGCAGCCCCAGCGGGGGGCCCTACAATGAGCAGTTCTTC
>TRBV9|NA|TRBD2|TRBJ2-1
CASSVAGGSYNEQFF
TGTGCCAGCAGCGTAGCGGGGGGCTCCTACAATGAGCAGTTCTTC
>TRBV6-1|NA|TRBD1|TRBJ1-2
CASSDSGGNYGYTF
TGTGCCAGCAGTGACTCAGGGGGGAACTATGGCTACACCTTC
>TRBV19|NA|TRBD1|TRBJ1-4
CASSMSGTGYEKLFF
TGTGCCAGTAGTATGTCCGGGACAGGGTACGAAAAACTGTTTTTT
>TRBV19|NA|NA|TRBJ1-1
CASTQKYRERRHTEAFF
TGTGCCAGTACCCAGAAGTACAGGGAGCGCCGCCACACTGAAGCTTTCTTT
>TRBV6-1|NA|NA|TRBJ1-2
CASREDLQNYGYTF
TGTGCCAGCAGGGAGGACCTACAAAACTATGGCTACACCTTC
>TRBV27|once|NA|TRBJ1-2
CASSSVTGPYYGYTF
TGTGCCAGCAGTTCCGTGACAGGACCGTACTATGGCTACACCTTC
>TRBV4-3|NA|NA|TRBJ2-7
CASSQWLQGYEQYF
TGCGCCAGCAGCCAATGGCTCCAGGGCTACGAGCAGTACTTC
>TRBV4-3|NA|NA|TRBJ1-1
CASSPRQGTEAFF
TGCGCCAGCAGCCCCCGACAAGGAACTGAAGCTTTCTTT
>TRBV29-1|NA|TRBD1|TRBJ1-2
CSVVAQGALGYTF
TGCAGCGTTGTAGCACAGGGGGCGCTTGGCTACACCTTC
>TRBV7-2|NA|NA|TRBJ1-1
CASSLRAPGTEAFF
TGTGCCAGCAGCTTGAGGGCGCCGGGCACTGAAGCTTTCTTT
>TRBV7-9|NA|NA|TRBJ2-5
CASSPGLKETQYF
TGTGCCAGCAGCCCAGGACTTAAGGAGACCCAGTACTTC
>TRBV4-2|NA|TRBD2|TRBJ2-5
CASSQALAGGETQYF
TGTGCCAGCAGCCAAGCTTTAGCGGGGGGAGAGACCCAGTACTTC
>TRBV11-3|once|TRBD2|TRBJ2-2
CASSTQRGGFTGELFF
TGTGCCAGCAGCACCCAGCGGGGGGGCTTCACCGGGGAGCTGTTTTTT
>TRBV7-2|few|TRBD1|TRBJ1-2
CASSLTDRERYTF
TGTGCCAGCAGCTTAACCGACAGGGAGCGCTACACCTTC
>TRBV5-6|NA|TRBD2|TRBJ2-5
CASTPRGGAGQETQYF
TGTGCCAGCACCCCTCGCGGGGGGGCGGGTCAAGAGACCCAGTACTTC
>TRBV7-2|NA|NA|TRBJ2-3
CASSLVGRDTQYF
TGTGCCAGCAGCTTAGTGGGGAGGGATACGCAGTATTTT
>TRBV2|NA|NA|TRBJ2-4
CASSRGWADAKNIQYF
TGTGCCAGCAGTCGAGGGTGGGCCGATGCCAAAAACATTCAGTACTTC